This paragraph covers one T cell receptor (beta chain) sequence. The read ends 3 residues before the CDR3 terminus; that terminus is restored from the germline J gene. Using immunoSEQ multiplex PCR, the repertoire was profiled, and TCRdb retains in-frame clones only, with some absent. The table for this sample gives 25,000 to 35,000 clones. These data originate in a study of T cells in women clearing cervical HPV infection. Germline lookup yields CDR1 LNHDA and CDR2 SQIVND (reference sequence). The CDR3 covers 13 residues. V lost 10 bases and J 8 bases, leaving 18 bases between the germline ends. The sequenced sample consisted of blood buffy coat. The clonotype originates from a woman aged 18 to 69 with a cervical HPV16 infection that either progressed to CIN3+ or cleared (not recorded which). The chain couples TRBV19 to TRBJ1-5; maybe TRBD1 (5 bases). Here the CDR3 reads CATGAGSGEPQHF. The CDR3 DNA, read in part, is TGTGCCACCGGGGCGGGGTCGGGAGAGCCC. The variable domain in full, with the rest retrieved from reference TRBV19 and TRBJ1-5, is DGGITQSPKYLFRKEGQNVTLSCEQNLNHDAMYWYRQDPGQGLRLIYYSQIVNDFQKGDIAEGYSVSREKKESFPLTVTSAQKNPTAFYLCATGAGSGEPQHFGDGTRLSIL.